Following are 25 T cell receptor beta chains from one sample sequenced in a study of early T cells in non-severe SARS-CoV-2 infection (dated by TCRdb to the early 2020s). Library preparation used 5' RACE. Sequencing was performed on a NextSeq 500. TCRdb applied fastp at Q25 and MiXCR to the public reads, then kept only in-frame beta chains. Duplicate CDR3 protein sequences are folded into a single record with the most common DNA and genes. The sample table holds 60,000 or so distinct CDR3 sequences, of which 15% were seen once. About 9% of the sample belongs to the ten largest clones. The sequencing here drew on whole blood, taken at baseline. Source of these receptors: an adult who was a healthcare worker with PCR-confirmed SARS-CoV-2 infection or an uninfected control (not recorded which).

The V gene is TRBV11-3, the J gene TRBJ2-1; 8 bases agree with TRBD1. Germline CDR1 is SGHNT and CDR2 is YENEEA. The CDR3 covers 15 residues. V lost 2 bases, J lost 5 bases, and 5 bases stayed unmatched. This CDR3 reads CASSLRAGGHNEQFF. CDR3 DNA: TGTGCCAGCAGCTTACGGGCAGGGGGCCACAATGAGCAGTTCTTC.

This clonotype was recorded a few times. The chain has TRBV12-3 or TRBV12-4 and TRBJ2-7; D ambiguous. V lost 1 base, J lost 0 bases, and 13 bases lay in between. CDR3 length: 16 amino acids. CDR3 sequence (DNA): TGTGCCAGCAGTTTAGTTCTCCTCAGGAGCTCCTACGAGCAGTACTTC. Amino acids: CASSLVLLRSSYEQYF.

At least ten counts were recorded for this clonotype. In DNA, the CDR3 is TGTGCCAGCAGCCAAGATCGGGGGGATTCACCCCTCCACTTT. Amino acid sequence: CASSQDRGDSPLHF. This chain uses TRBV4-2 with TRBJ1-6; D is possibly TRBD1 (5 bases). Trimming took 0 bases from V and 8 from J, leaving 8 bases between them. CDR3 length: 14 residues. The germline gives CDR1 LGHNA, CDR2 YNFKEQ.

CDR3 bases: TGTGCCAGCAGTTTAGCACTAGCGAGCACAGATACGCAGTATTTT. It codes for CASSLALASTDTQYF. This chain joins TRBV27 and TRBJ2-3, with 7 bases aligning to TRBD2. With 2 bases clipped from V and 0 bases from J, the junction kept 2 bases outside the gene matches. This CDR3 is built from 15 residues. CDR1 MNHEY and CDR2 SMNVEV come from the germline V gene (reference sequence).

V gene TRBV5-4 combines with J gene TRBJ2-6, with D hard to call. CDR3 length equals 17 residues. Germline assignment: CDR1 SGHNT and CDR2 YYREEE (reference sequence). V gave up 0 bases and J gave up 2 bases, with 12 bases separating them. In nucleotides, the CDR3 is TGTGCCAGCAGCTTGGCCCCGGGCTTAACTGGGGCCAACGTCCTGACTTTC. Its protein is CASSLAPGLTGANVLTF.

This clonotype turned up a few times. This chain joins TRBV6-2 or TRBV6-3 and TRBJ1-1; no reliable D call. The CDR3 is 14 residues long. Between the trimmed V and J ends, which lost 0 bases and 1 base, there was a span of 6 bases. Per the germline V gene, CDR1 is MNHEY and CDR2 is SVGEGT. The CDR3 loop reads CASSYSTPNTEAFF. CDR3 DNA sequence: TGTGCCAGCAGTTACTCTACACCGAACACTGAAGCTTTCTTT.

This sequence joins TRBV28 and TRBJ2-1; the D is unclear. Germline V gives CDR1 MDHEN, CDR2 SYDVKM. The germline V and J ends were trimmed by 6 bases and 2 bases, with 11 bases remaining between them. The CDR3 is 14 residues long. Here the CDR3 DNA reads TGTGCCAGCAGCTCCTTGAACACCTACAATGAGCAGTTCTTC. Its translation: CASSSLNTYNEQFF. The complete variable domain, with remaining parts taken from reference TRBV28 and TRBJ2-1, reads DVKVTQSSRYLVKRTGEKVFLECVQDMDHENMFWYRQDPGLGLRLIYFSYDVKMKEKGDIPEGYSVSREKKERFSLILESASTNQTSMYLCASSSLNTYNEQFFGPGTRLTVL.

This clonotype has only a few counts. CDR3: CASSITGGTYSNQPQHF. The CDR3 coding sequence is TGTGCCAGTAGTATAACAGGGGGCACGTATAGCAATCAGCCCCAGCATTTT. The V and J genes are TRBV19 and TRBJ1-5, with TRBD1 matching over 9 bases. CDR3 size: 17 residues. CDR1 LNHDA and CDR2 SQIVND come from the germline V gene (reference sequence). The J segment lost 0 bases and the V segment lost 2 bases, leaving 5 bases of the junction unmatched.

The chain joins TRBV5-5 to TRBJ2-7; no firm D call. V lost 3 bases, J lost 2 bases, and 18 bases lay in between. The CDR3 is 16 amino acids. CDR1 is SGHKS and CDR2 is YYEKEE in the germline V gene (reference sequence). In DNA form, the CDR3 reads TGTGCCAGCAGCTCTGGACGGCCCACGGAGACCTACGAGCAGTACTTC. Its protein is CASSSGRPTETYEQYF. Together with reference TRBV5-5 and TRBJ2-7, the CDR3 gives the full variable domain: DAGVTQSPTHLIKTRGQQVTLRCSPISGHKSVSWYQQVLGQGPQFIFQYYEKEERGRGNFPDRFSARQFPNYSSELNVNALLLGDSALYLCASSSGRPTETYEQYFGPGTRLTVT.

This clonotype was observed at least ten times. CDR3 region: CASSLAWDIGEQYF. CDR3 DNA sequence: TGTGCCAGCAGCTTAGCGTGGGACATTGGCGAGCAGTACTTC. The rearrangement joins TRBV11-2 to TRBJ2-7; the D gene is possibly TRBD1 (6 bases). The V end was cut by 1 base, the J end by 6 bases, with 13 bases between. CDR1 and CDR2 (germline): SGHAT, FQNNGV. The length of the CDR3 is 14 residues.

The gene calls are TRBV7-9 and TRBJ1-1; D is undetermined. Trimming left V 1 base short and J 1 base short, with 4 bases between. CDR3 length: 13 residues. Germline loops: CDR1 SEHNR, CDR2 FQNEAQ (reference sequence). The CDR3, as DNA: TGTGCCAGCAGCTTAGAGGAGAACACTGAAGCTTTCTTT. This translates into CASSLEENTEAFF.

This clonotype was detected many times. V gene TRBV27 combines with J gene TRBJ1-5, with a weak D call TRBD1 (5 bases). The CDR3 loop spans 15 amino acids. The germline V and J ends were trimmed by 4 bases and 1 base, with 11 bases remaining between them. CDR1 and CDR2 (germline): MNHEY, SMNVEV (reference sequence). The CDR3: CASSYQGGSNQPQHF. The CDR3 DNA is TGTGCCAGCAGTTACCAGGGAGGGAGCAATCAGCCCCAGCATTTT.

This chain links TRBV29-1 with TRBJ2-7, with 10 bases identical to TRBD1. This CDR3 is 16 amino acids long. The V segment lost 5 bases and the J segment 5 bases; nucleotides outside the gene matches: 15. Per the germline V gene, CDR1 is SQVTM and CDR2 is ANQGSEA. The CDR3 loop reads CSVSVSSGTGVNEQYF. For the CDR3, the DNA is TGCAGCGTTTCAGTCTCGTCCGGGACAGGGGTTAACGAGCAGTACTTC.

J is TRBJ2-2 and V is TRBV12-3 or TRBV12-4; D unresolved. The CDR3 extends over 15 amino acids. Trimming stripped 6 bases from V and 5 bases from J, with 16 bases between. As DNA, the CDR3 is TGTGCCAGCAGCCCCGTCCCGCCTAGTACCGGGGAGCTGTTTTTT. It translates to CASSPVPPSTGELFF.

The table lists this clonotype with a few counts. The chain links TRBV28 to TRBJ1-1; TRBD1 aligns across 8 bases. The CDR3 extends over 15 amino acids. The germline V gene has CDR1 MDHEN and CDR2 SYDVKM. The V segment lost 7 bases and the J segment 1 base; nucleotides outside the gene matches: 8. The CDR3 DNA reads as TGTGCCAGCAATCCACAGGGGGGAGGGAACACTGAAGCTTTCTTT. This codes for CASNPQGGGNTEAFF.

As DNA, the CDR3 is TGCGCCAGCAGTCCTCAGGGAGGCACTGAAGCTTTCTTT. As protein: CASSPQGGTEAFF. The gene calls are TRBV10-2 and TRBJ1-1; D may be TRBD1 (5 bases). Germline V gene sequence: CDR1 WSHSY, CDR2 SAAADI. This CDR3 spans 13 amino acids. Trimming shortened V by 5 bases and J by 4 bases, and 11 bases separated the two germline ends.

This clonotype was detected ten times or more. This CDR3 reads CASSVTRYEQYF. CDR3 nucleotide sequence: TGTGCCAGCAGCGTTACGCGCTACGAGCAGTACTTC. The rearrangement links TRBV7-9 to TRBJ2-7; D is unresolved. V lost 5 bases and J 3 bases, leaving 8 bases between the germline ends. This CDR3 is built from 12 residues. Germline CDR1 and CDR2: SEHNR and FQNEAQ (reference sequence).

J is TRBJ1-2 and V is TRBV7-9, with TRBD1 as a possible D gene (6 bases). This CDR3 contains 13 residues. Trimming left V 5 bases short and J 5 bases short, with 12 bases between. The germline V gene has CDR1 SEHNR and CDR2 FQNEAQ (reference sequence). CDR3 region: CASSQGQNYGYTF. DNA of the CDR3: TGTGCCAGCAGCCAAGGACAGAATTATGGCTACACCTTC.

The chain employs TRBV11-2 and TRBJ1-2; D gene unclear. Germline V gene lookup returns CDR1 SGHAT and CDR2 FQNNGV. The V and J ends lost 1 base and 4 bases respectively, with 7 bases between them. CDR3 length: 13 residues. The CDR3 coding sequence is TGTGCCAGCAGCTTAGTGACCTCCTATGGCTACACCTTC. Translated: CASSLVTSYGYTF.

In this sample, this clonotype turned up a few times. The CDR3 DNA reads TGTGCCAGCAGTCGGACAGCGGCAGAGACCCAGTACTTC. Translated: CASSRTAAETQYF. The chain is built from TRBV7-8 and TRBJ2-5, with D perhaps matching TRBD1 (6 bases). The CDR3 sequence is 13 residues long. The V gene lost 6 bases and the J gene lost 4 bases, with 12 bases spanning the gap. Germline CDR1 SGHVS, CDR2 FQNEAQ.

This clonotype was found a few times. V is TRBV19 and J is TRBJ2-5, with a tentative D call TRBD1 (6 bases). The CDR3 loop spans 13 amino acids. V was cut by 6 bases and J by 2 bases, with 10 bases left in between. CDR1 LNHDA and CDR2 SQIVND come from the germline V gene (reference sequence). CDR3 DNA: TGTGCCAGTAGGACGACAGGTCAAGAGACCCAGTACTTC. Protein: CASRTTGQETQYF.

This clonotype was picked up many times. The V and J genes are TRBV29-1 and TRBJ1-2, with D maybe TRBD1 (5 bases). V was pared by 0 bases and J by 5 bases, with 10 bases between. Looked up from germline, CDR1 is SQVTM and CDR2 is ANQGSEA. This CDR3 spans 13 amino acids. The CDR3 region is CSVEEGPRYGYTF. For the CDR3, the DNA is TGCAGCGTTGAAGAGGGGCCGAGATATGGCTACACCTTC.

V usage is TRBV5-1 and J usage is TRBJ2-3; 12 bases map to TRBD2. The CDR3 loop spans 16 amino acids. The V and J ends lost 0 bases and 8 bases, in that order; junction bases with no gene match: 7. Germline V gives CDR1 SGHRS, CDR2 YFSETQ. The CDR3 reads CASSLELAGGIRTQYF. CDR3 in DNA: TGCGCCAGCAGCTTGGAGCTAGCGGGAGGGATTCGTACGCAGTATTTT.

In its sample, this clonotype was seen a few times. Here the CDR3 DNA reads TGTGCCAGCAGCCAGGACAGCCACAATGAGCAGTTCTTC. Residues: CASSQDSHNEQFF. This chain joins TRBV13 and TRBJ2-1, with D perhaps matching TRBD1 (6 bases). Trimming left V 5 bases short and J 5 bases short, with 10 bases between. This CDR3 has 13 amino acids. Germline V gene sequence: CDR1 PRHDT, CDR2 FYEKMQ (reference sequence).

The chain recombines TRBV3-1 with TRBJ1-1; no definite D call. Germline assignment: CDR1 LGHDT and CDR2 YNNKEL (reference sequence). The germline V and J ends were trimmed by 6 bases and 1 base, with 6 bases remaining between them. The CDR3 totals 12 residues. The CDR3 bases are TGTGCCAGCAGGACATCGAACACTGAAGCTTTCTTT. Encoded protein: CASRTSNTEAFF. The full variable domain, its missing parts supplied by reference TRBV3-1 and TRBJ1-1, is DTAVSQTPKYLVTQMGNDKSIKCEQNLGHDTMYWYKQDSKKFLKIMFSYNNKELIINETVPNRFSPKSPDKAHLNLHINSLELGDSAVYFCASRTSNTEAFFGQGTRLTVV.